This record covers a single T cell receptor (beta chain). As yet, its antigen is unknown. Sequencing used immunoSEQ multiplex PCR; TCRdb keeps in-frame clones, though not all of them. Counted here are about 53,000 clones, over 80% occurring once; the ten biggest clones make up roughly 15%. This CDR3 region has 13 residues. Germline V CDR1 and CDR2: ENHRY, SYGVKD. V gave up 7 bases and J gave up 3 bases, with 13 bases separating them. The record originates from a study of T cells in localized non-small cell lung cancer. Study-level points and caveats: In uninvolved adjacent lung, T cell clonality reached its highest value, exceeding tumor. There was an association of higher blood T cell density with longer overall survival. Sequencing was restricted to one tumor region; therefore, heterogeneity remains possible. Adjacent lung tissue had a median approximately 61 of the top 100 clones found in the tumor.

The material sequenced was peripheral blood mononuclear cells, taken before any cancer treatment. The chain recombines TRBV10-3 with TRBJ2-7, with a tentative D call TRBD1 (5 bases). This TCR was sampled from a man between 35 and 75 years old with stage III lung adenocarcinoma. The CDR3 protein is CAITSADSYEQYF. The DNA of the CDR3 is TGTGCCATCACCTCCGCCGACAGCTACGAGCAGTACTTC.